This note documents a single T cell receptor (beta chain) sequence. One end of the junction is discordant with germline, which a read error may explain. The data were taken from a study of blood T cell repertoires in COVID-19. Across the whole study: Sample material is recorded as cDNA or gDNA derived from T cells, B-cell-depleted T cells, or PBMCs.

The table came from immunoSEQ multiplex PCR; TCRdb's copy has only in-frame clones and leaves some out. The profile shows roughly 350,000 clones, more than 75% of them singletons. CDR3 length: 14 amino acids. Germline V gene sequence: CDR1 SGHTA, CDR2 FQGNSA. Sample: peripheral blood. The gene calls are TRBV7-2 and TRBJ2-7; possibly TRBD2 for D (6 bases). The TCR was taken from a woman aged 45-65 years with active or convalescent COVID-19. CDR3 DNA: TGTGCCAGCAGCATAGCGGCCAGGGACTACGAGCAGTACTTC. It is translated as CASSIAARDYEQYF.